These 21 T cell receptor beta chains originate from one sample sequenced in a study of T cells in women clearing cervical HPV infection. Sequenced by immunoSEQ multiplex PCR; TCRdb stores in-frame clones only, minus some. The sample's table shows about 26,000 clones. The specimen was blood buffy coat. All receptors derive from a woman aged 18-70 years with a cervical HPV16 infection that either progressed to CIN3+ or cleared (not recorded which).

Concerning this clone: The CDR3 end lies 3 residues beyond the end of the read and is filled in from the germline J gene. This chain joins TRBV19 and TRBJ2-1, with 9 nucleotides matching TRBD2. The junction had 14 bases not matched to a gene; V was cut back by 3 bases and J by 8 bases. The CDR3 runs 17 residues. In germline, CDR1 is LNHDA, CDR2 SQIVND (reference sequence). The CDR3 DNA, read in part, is TGTGCCAGTAGTATCATTCCGGGACTAGCCGTTGGCGATGAG. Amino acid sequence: CASSIIPGLAVGDE. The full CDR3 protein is CASSIIPGLAVGDEQFF.

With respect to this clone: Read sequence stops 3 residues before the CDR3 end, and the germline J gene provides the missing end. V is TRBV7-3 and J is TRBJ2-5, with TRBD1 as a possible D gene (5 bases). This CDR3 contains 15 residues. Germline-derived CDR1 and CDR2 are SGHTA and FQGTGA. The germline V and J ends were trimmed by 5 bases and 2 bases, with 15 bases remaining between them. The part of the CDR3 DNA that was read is TGTGCCAGCAGCCCTGGGGCAGTGATGCAAGAGACC. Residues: CASSPGAVMQET. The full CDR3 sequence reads CASSPGAVMQETQYF.

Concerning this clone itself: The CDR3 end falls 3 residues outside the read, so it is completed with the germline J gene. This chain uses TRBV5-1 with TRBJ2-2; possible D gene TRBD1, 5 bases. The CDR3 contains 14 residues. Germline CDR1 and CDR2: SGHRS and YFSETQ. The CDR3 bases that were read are TGCGCCAGCAGGCCCAGCTCTGGGGCCAACGTG. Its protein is CASRPSSGANV. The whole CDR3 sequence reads CASRPSSGANVLFF.

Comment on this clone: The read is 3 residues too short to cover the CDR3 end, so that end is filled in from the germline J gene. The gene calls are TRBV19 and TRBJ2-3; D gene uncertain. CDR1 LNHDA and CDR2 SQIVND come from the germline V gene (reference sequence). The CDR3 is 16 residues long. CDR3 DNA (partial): TGTGCCAGTAGTATAGATCCGTGGGCAGGTGGAGAGACG. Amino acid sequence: CASSIDPWAGGET. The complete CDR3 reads CASSIDPWAGGETQYF.

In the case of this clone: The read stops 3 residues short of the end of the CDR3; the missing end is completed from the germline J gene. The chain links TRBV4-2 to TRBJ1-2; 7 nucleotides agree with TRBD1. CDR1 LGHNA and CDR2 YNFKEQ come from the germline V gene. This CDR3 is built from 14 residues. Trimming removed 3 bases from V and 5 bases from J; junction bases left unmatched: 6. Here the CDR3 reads CASSQAGGDYGYTF. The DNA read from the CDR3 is TGTGCCAGCAGCCAGGCAGGGGGTGATTATGGC.

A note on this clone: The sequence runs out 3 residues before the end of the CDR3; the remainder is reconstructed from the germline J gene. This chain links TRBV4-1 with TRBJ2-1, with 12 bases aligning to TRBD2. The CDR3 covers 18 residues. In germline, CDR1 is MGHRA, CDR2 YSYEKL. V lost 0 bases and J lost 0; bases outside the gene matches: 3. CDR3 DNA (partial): TGCGCCAGCAGCCAAGATCCTAGCGGGAGGGCCTCCTACAATGAG. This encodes CASSQDPSGRASYNE. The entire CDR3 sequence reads CASSQDPSGRASYNEQFF.

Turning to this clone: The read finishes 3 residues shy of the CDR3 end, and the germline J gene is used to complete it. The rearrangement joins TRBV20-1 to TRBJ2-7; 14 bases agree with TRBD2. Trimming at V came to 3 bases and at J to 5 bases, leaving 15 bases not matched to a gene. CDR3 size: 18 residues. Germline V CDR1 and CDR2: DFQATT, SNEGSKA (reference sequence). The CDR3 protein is CSASKSFGLAGGGHEQYF. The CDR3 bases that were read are TGCAGTGCTAGTAAGAGTTTCGGACTAGCGGGAGGAGGCCACGAG.

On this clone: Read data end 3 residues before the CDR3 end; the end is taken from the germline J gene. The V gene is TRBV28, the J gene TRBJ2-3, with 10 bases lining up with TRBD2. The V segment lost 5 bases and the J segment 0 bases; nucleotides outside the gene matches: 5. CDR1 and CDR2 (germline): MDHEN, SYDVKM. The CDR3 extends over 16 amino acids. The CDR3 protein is CASSALAGLSTDTQYF. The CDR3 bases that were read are TGTGCCAGCAGTGCACTAGCGGGGTTAAGCACAGATACG.

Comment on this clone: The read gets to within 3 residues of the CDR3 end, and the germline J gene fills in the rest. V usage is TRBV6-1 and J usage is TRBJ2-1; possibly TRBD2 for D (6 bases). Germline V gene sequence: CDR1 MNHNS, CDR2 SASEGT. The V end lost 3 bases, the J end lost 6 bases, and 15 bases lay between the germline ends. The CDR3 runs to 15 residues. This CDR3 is CASSDGTPEPNEQFF. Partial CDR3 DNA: TGTGCCAGCAGTGACGGGACTCCAGAGCCCAATGAG.

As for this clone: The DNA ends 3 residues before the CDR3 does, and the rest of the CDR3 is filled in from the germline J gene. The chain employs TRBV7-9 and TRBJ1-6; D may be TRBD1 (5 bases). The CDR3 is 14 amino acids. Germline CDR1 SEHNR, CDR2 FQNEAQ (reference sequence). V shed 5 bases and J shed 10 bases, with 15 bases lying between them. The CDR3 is CASSRQYHGSPLHF. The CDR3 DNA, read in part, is TGTGCCAGCAGCCGACAGTATCATGGCTCACCC.

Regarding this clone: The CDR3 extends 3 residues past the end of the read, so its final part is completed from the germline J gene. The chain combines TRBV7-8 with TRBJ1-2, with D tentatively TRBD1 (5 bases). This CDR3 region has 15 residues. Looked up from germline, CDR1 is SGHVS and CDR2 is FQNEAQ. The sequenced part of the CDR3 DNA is TGTGCCAGCAGCTCCCGGGGGTTGGCCCCCTACGAC. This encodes CASSSRGLAPYD. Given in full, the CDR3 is CASSSRGLAPYDYTF. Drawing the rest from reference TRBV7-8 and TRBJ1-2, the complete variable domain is GAGVSQSPRYKVAKRGQDVALRCDPISGHVSLFWYQQALGQGPEFLTYFQNEAQLDKSGLPSDRFFAERPEGSVSTLKIQRTQQEDSAVYLCASSSRGLAPYDYTFGSGTRLTVV.

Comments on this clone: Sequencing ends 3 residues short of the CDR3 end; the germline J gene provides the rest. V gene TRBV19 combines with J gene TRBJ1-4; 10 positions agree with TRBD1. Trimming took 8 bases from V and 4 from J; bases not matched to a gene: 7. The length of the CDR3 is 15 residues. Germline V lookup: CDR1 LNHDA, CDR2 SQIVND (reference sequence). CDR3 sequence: CASRDRGRINEKLFF. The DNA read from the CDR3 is TGTGCCAGTCGCGACAGGGGGCGCATTAATGAAAAA.

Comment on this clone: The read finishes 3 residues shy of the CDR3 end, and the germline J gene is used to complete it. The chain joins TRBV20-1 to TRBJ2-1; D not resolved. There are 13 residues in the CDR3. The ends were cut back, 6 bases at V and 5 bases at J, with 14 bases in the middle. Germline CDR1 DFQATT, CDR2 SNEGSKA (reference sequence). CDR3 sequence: CSAPTNADNEQFF. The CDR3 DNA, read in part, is TGCAGTGCCCCTACTAATGCTGACAATGAG.

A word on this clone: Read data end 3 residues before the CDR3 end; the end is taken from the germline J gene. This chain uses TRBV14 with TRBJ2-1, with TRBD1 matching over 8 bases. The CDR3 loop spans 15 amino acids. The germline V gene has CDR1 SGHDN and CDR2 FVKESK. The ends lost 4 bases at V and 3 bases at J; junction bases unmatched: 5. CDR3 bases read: TGTGCCAGCAGCCCCCGGACAGGGAACTACAATGAG. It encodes CASSPRTGNYNE. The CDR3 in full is CASSPRTGNYNEQFF.

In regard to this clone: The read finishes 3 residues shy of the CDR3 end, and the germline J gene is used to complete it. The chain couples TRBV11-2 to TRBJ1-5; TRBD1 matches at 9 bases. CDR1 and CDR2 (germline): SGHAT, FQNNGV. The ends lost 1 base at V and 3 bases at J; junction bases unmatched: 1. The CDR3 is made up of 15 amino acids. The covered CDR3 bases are TGTGCCAGCAGCTTAGGGGACAGGGCCAATCAGCCC. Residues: CASSLGDRANQP. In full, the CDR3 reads CASSLGDRANQPQHF.

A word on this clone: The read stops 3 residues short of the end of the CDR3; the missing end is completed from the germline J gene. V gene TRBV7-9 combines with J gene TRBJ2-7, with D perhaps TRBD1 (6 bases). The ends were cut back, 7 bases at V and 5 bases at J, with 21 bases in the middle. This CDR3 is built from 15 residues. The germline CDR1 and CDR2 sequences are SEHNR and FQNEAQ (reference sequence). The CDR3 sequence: CASNFLDSGDHEQYF. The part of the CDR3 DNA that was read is TGTGCCAGCAACTTCCTGGACAGTGGGGACCACGAG. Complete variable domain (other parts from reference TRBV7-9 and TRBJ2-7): DTGVSQNPRHKITKRGQNVTFRCDPISEHNRLYWYRQTLGQGPEFLTYFQNEAQLEKSRLLSDRFSAERPKGSFSTLEIQRTEQGDSAMYLCASNFLDSGDHEQYFGPGTRLTVT.

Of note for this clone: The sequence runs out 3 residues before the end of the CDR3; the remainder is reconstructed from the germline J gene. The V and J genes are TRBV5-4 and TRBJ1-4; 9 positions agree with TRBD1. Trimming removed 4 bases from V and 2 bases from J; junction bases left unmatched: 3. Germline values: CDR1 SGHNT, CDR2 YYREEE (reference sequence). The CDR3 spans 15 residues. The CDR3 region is CASSPDRGTNEKLFF. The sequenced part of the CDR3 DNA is TGTGCCAGCAGCCCAGACAGGGGGACTAATGAAAAA.

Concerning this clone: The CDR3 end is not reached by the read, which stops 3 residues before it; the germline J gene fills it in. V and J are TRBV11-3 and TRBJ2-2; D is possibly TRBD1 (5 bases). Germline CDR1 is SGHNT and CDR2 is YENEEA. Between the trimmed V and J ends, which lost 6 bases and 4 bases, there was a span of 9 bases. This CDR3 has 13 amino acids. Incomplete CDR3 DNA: TGTGCCAGCAGTTCGACAGCCACCGGGGAG. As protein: CASSSTATGE. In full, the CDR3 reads CASSSTATGELFF.

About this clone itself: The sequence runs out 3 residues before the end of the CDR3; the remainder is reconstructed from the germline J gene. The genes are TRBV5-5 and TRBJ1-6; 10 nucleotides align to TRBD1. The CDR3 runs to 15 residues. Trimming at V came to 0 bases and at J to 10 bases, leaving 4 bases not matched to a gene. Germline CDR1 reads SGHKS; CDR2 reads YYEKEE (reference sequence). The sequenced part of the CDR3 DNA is TGTGCCAGCAGCTTGGGGACAGGGGGAAGATCACCC. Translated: CASSLGTGGRSP. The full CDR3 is CASSLGTGGRSPLHF.

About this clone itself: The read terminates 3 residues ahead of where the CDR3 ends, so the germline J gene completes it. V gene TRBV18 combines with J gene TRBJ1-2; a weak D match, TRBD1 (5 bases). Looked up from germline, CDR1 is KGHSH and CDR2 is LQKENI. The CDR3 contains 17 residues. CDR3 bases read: TGTGCCAGCTCACCAGGGCTCACAGGTGGTGAGACAAGAGGC. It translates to CASSPGLTGGETRG. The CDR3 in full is CASSPGLTGGETRGYTF.

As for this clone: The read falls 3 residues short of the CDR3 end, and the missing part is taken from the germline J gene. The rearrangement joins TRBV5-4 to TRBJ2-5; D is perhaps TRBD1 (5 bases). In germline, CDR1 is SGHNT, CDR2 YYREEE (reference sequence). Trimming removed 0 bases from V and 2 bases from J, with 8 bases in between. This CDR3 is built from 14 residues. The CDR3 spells CASSLGQGQETQYF. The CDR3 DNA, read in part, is TGTGCCAGCAGCTTGGGCCAGGGTCAAGAGACC.